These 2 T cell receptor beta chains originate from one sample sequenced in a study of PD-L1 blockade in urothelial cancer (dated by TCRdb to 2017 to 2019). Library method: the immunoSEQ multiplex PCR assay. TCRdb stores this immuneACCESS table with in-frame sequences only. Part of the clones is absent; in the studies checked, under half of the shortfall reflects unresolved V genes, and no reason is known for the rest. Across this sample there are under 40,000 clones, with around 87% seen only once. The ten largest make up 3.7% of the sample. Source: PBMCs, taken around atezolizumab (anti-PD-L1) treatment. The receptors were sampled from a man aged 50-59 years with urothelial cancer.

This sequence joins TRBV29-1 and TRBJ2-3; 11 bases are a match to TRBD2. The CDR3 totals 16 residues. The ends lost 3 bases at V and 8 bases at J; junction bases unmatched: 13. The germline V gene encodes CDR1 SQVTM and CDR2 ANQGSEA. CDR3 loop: CSVEVAGGPRTGTQYF. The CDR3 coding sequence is TGCAGCGTTGAGGTAGCGGGAGGGCCTCGCACTGGTACGCAGTATTTT.

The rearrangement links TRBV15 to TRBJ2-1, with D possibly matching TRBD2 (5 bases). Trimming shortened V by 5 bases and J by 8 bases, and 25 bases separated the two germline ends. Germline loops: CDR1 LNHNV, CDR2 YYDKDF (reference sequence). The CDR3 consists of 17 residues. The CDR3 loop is CATSPLGPNGVLDEQFF. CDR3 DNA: TGTGCCACCAGCCCCCTAGGCCCAAACGGGGTTCTGGATGAGCAGTTCTTC.